This T cell receptor beta chain was recorded in a study of Ad26.COV2.S vaccination and SARS-CoV-2 variants. Study as a whole: Donor was one of the participants in the Ad26.COV2.S arm of the COV1001 trial. Findings of the study overall: Spike-specific CD8+ and CD4+ T cell responses reportedly showed substantial breadth after vaccination. Across vaccine and placebo recipients, the breadth of non-spike TCRs was similar. Using TCR breadth and depth analyses may have led to underestimated total T cell responses.

TCRdb's copy holds only in-frame clones and misses some; the assay was immunoSEQ multiplex PCR. This sample has 350,000 to 600,000 clones, with 80% to 90% found just once. As for treatment: over 15 received Ad26.COV2.S at low or high dose, single or two shots; about 5 received placebo; per-sample allocation not given. The investigators took samples on day 63 after the first vaccine or placebo injection. This CDR3 is 11 amino acids long. The germline gives CDR1 MDHEN, CDR2 SYDVKM. Trimming left V 7 bases short and J 5 bases short, with 8 bases between. Worth noting for this clone: Its antigen is still unknown.

The sequence derives from a person aged 18-60 years who received the Ad26.COV2.S COVID-19 vaccine or a placebo. The sequenced sample was peripheral blood, obtained in a trial of Ad26.COV2.S vaccine versus placebo. The chain combines TRBV28 with TRBJ2-5; a possible D gene is TRBD2 (6 bases). DNA for the CDR3: TGTGCCAGCATCGGAGGGGAGACCCAGTACTTC. As protein: CASIGGETQYF.